The present T cell receptor (beta chain) was sequenced within a study of monozygotic twins with inflammatory bowel disease. General study points: Lower sharing of clonotypes with other individuals was seen in IBD patients than in healthy twins. This was most marked in patients showing signs of disease activity.

TCRalpha and TCRbeta cDNA was put through two nested PCRs of approximately 17 and 9 cycles. TCRdb reprocessed the 5' RACE reads and stores each CDR3 protein as one record, lacking DNA. The sample spans about 440,000 distinct CDR3 sequences; the ten largest clones claim about 2.3%. It was from whole blood, with no T cell sorting, that total RNA was isolated. Comments on this clonotype: Its antigen is unidentified.

The source material was blood. This sequence originates from a human donor with ulcerative colitis or Crohn's disease, or a healthy co-twin of an affected twin (not recorded which).

The CDR3 loop is CASSTGTNTEAFF. The chain has TRBV19 and TRBJ1-1. This CDR3 contains 13 residues. Germline assignment: CDR1 LNHDA and CDR2 SQIVND (reference sequence).